Listed below are T cell receptor beta chains from one sample, sequenced in a study of T-cell reconstitution after alpha-beta-depleted transplantation in children. TCRdb independently ran MiXCR on the PCR reads; one entry per CDR3 protein. This sample has 70,000 to 95,000 distinct CDR3 sequences, with 9% to 15% found just once. The material was PBMCs from the stem cell graft donor, obtained from the stem cell graft. Receptors originate from a human donor who donated a stem cell graft to a child with inherited bone marrow failure. CDR3s include the opening cysteine and the closing phenylalanine or tryptophan. Fields, in order: CDR3 DNA, CDR3 protein, V gene, clone size, J gene, D gene. D genes are given only for firm matches. Clone size is not always given. Where it is, it says once, few, many or a class for expanded clones.

CDR3nt: TGTGCCACCAGCAGACAGACCAGGGGGCCTGACACTGAAGCTTTCTTT
CDR3aa: CATSRQTRGPDTEAFF
v_gene: TRBV15
abundance: many
j_gene: TRBJ1-1
d_gene: TRBD1

CDR3nt: TGTGCCAGCAGTTTTCTGACGCCACCCGGGGAGCTGTTTTTT
CDR3aa: CASSFLTPPGELFF
v_gene: TRBV12-3/TRBV12-4
abundance: many
j_gene: TRBJ2-2
d_gene: .

CDR3nt: TGCAGCGTCCTTCTAGACACCGGGGAGCTGTTTTTT
CDR3aa: CSVLLDTGELFF
v_gene: TRBV29-1
abundance: .
j_gene: TRBJ2-2
d_gene: .

CDR3nt: TGTGCCAGCAGCTCACGGGGTCCGGCTTTCTTT
CDR3aa: CASSSRGPAFF
v_gene: TRBV5-5
abundance: many
j_gene: TRBJ1-1
d_gene: .

CDR3nt: TGCAGTGCTAGAGATCTGGGGTCTGGAAACACCATATATTTT
CDR3aa: CSARDLGSGNTIYF
v_gene: TRBV20-1
abundance: many
j_gene: TRBJ1-3
d_gene: .

CDR3nt: TGTGCCAGCAGCCTAGGGACTAGCGGGAGGCAAGAGACCCAGTACTTC
CDR3aa: CASSLGTSGRQETQYF
v_gene: TRBV5-6
abundance: many
j_gene: TRBJ2-5
d_gene: TRBD2

CDR3nt: TGCGCCAGCAGCACCGACAGGGTCGATCGGGCCCTCCACTTT
CDR3aa: CASSTDRVDRALHF
v_gene: TRBV5-1
abundance: many
j_gene: TRBJ1-6
d_gene: TRBD1

CDR3nt: TGCGCCAGCAGGCGGACAGGGCCTGGGGCCAACGTCCTGACTTTC
CDR3aa: CASRRTGPGANVLTF
v_gene: TRBV5-1
abundance: many
j_gene: TRBJ2-6
d_gene: TRBD1

CDR3nt: TGTGCCAGCAGCCCGCGGGGGGCCTCCTACGAGCAGTACTTC
CDR3aa: CASSPRGASYEQYF
v_gene: TRBV7-2
abundance: .
j_gene: TRBJ2-7
d_gene: TRBD2

CDR3nt: TGTGCCAGCAGTGAACAGGGGGAATCCTACGAGCAGTACTTC
CDR3aa: CASSEQGESYEQYF
v_gene: TRBV6-1
abundance: few
j_gene: TRBJ2-7
d_gene: TRBD1

CDR3nt: TGTGCCAGCAGCCAAGATCGCGGGACTACGCAGTATTTT
CDR3aa: CASSQDRGTTQYF
v_gene: TRBV4-2
abundance: .
j_gene: TRBJ2-3
d_gene: .

CDR3nt: TGTGCCAGCAGCCAGAACGGACTAGCGCAAAACATTCAGTACTTC
CDR3aa: CASSQNGLAQNIQYF
v_gene: TRBV7-2
abundance: many
j_gene: TRBJ2-4
d_gene: TRBD2

CDR3nt: TGTGCCAGTTCGCCGGGACTACTTTCCACCCAGTACTTC
CDR3aa: CASSPGLLSTQYF
v_gene: TRBV19
abundance: many
j_gene: TRBJ2-5
d_gene: TRBD2

CDR3nt: TGTGCCAGCAGCTTAAATTTCGGGGACGAGACCCAGTACTTC
CDR3aa: CASSLNFGDETQYF
v_gene: TRBV7-7
abundance: many
j_gene: TRBJ2-5
d_gene: .

CDR3nt: TGTGCCAGCAGCTTAGTGGGCCAAGGGGCTCAGCCCCAGCATTTT
CDR3aa: CASSLVGQGAQPQHF
v_gene: TRBV7-2
abundance: many
j_gene: TRBJ1-5
d_gene: .

CDR3nt: TGTGCCAGCAGCCAAGAGGCTCAGGGCCTTTCAATCGGGGAGCTGTTTTTT
CDR3aa: CASSQEAQGLSIGELFF
v_gene: TRBV4-2
abundance: many
j_gene: TRBJ2-2
d_gene: .

CDR3nt: TGTGCCAGCAATCTTGTGGGTGGCAATTCACCCCTCCACTTT
CDR3aa: CASNLVGGNSPLHF
v_gene: TRBV6-1
abundance: many
j_gene: TRBJ1-6
d_gene: .

CDR3nt: TGTGCCAGCAGCTTAATAGGATATACGCAGTATTTT
CDR3aa: CASSLIGYTQYF
v_gene: TRBV7-3
abundance: many
j_gene: TRBJ2-3
d_gene: .

CDR3nt: TGTGCCAGCAGCCCCATTGGTGGGTCCGTGAACACTGAAGCTTTCTTT
CDR3aa: CASSPIGGSVNTEAFF
v_gene: TRBV7-6
abundance: many
j_gene: TRBJ1-1
d_gene: .

CDR3nt: TGCAGCGTTGGGTCCGGTGACAATCAGCCCCAGCATTTT
CDR3aa: CSVGSGDNQPQHF
v_gene: TRBV29-1
abundance: .
j_gene: TRBJ1-5
d_gene: .

CDR3nt: TGCGCCAGCAGCATTGCGGGAGGGAACACCGGGGAGCTGTTTTTT
CDR3aa: CASSIAGGNTGELFF
v_gene: TRBV5-1
abundance: .
j_gene: TRBJ2-2
d_gene: TRBD2

CDR3nt: TGTGCCAGCAGACTCCGCGGGACAGGGGATACGCAGTATTTT
CDR3aa: CASRLRGTGDTQYF
v_gene: TRBV6-1
abundance: many
j_gene: TRBJ2-3
d_gene: TRBD1

CDR3nt: TGCGCCAGCAGCTTAGGGACAGTCTATAATTCACCCCTCCACTTT
CDR3aa: CASSLGTVYNSPLHF
v_gene: TRBV5-1
abundance: many
j_gene: TRBJ1-6
d_gene: TRBD1

CDR3nt: TGCGCCAGCAGCCTTACACCTACCTCCTACGAGCAGTACTTC
CDR3aa: CASSLTPTSYEQYF
v_gene: TRBV4-3
abundance: many
j_gene: TRBJ2-7
d_gene: .

CDR3nt: TGCGCCAGCAGCACACAGGGGGAGGAGACCCAGTACTTC
CDR3aa: CASSTQGEETQYF
v_gene: TRBV5-1
abundance: many
j_gene: TRBJ2-5
d_gene: TRBD1

CDR3nt: TGTGCCAGCAGCTTAAACAGGGACTACGAGCAGTACTTC
CDR3aa: CASSLNRDYEQYF
v_gene: TRBV7-2
abundance: few
j_gene: TRBJ2-7
d_gene: .

CDR3nt: TGTGCCAGCAGTCCGGAAGCGGGAGTAGGGACAGATACGCAGTATTTT
CDR3aa: CASSPEAGVGTDTQYF
v_gene: TRBV5-4
abundance: once
j_gene: TRBJ2-3
d_gene: TRBD2

CDR3nt: TGTGCCAGCAGGCCCGGGACTAGCGGGAGCCGGGCCAAAAACATTCAGTACTTC
CDR3aa: CASRPGTSGSRAKNIQYF
v_gene: TRBV6-1
abundance: many
j_gene: TRBJ2-4
d_gene: TRBD2

CDR3nt: TGTGCCAGCAGTCCCGGGGCTAGCGGGTATTACAATGAGCAGTTCTTC
CDR3aa: CASSPGASGYYNEQFF
v_gene: TRBV27
abundance: .
j_gene: TRBJ2-1
d_gene: TRBD2

CDR3nt: TGTGCCAGTAGTCTCGGACAGTTAGGATTCAATCAGCCCCAGCATTTT
CDR3aa: CASSLGQLGFNQPQHF
v_gene: TRBV19
abundance: .
j_gene: TRBJ1-5
d_gene: .

CDR3nt: TGCGCCAGCAGGTTTAGCGGGGGCTACAAGAGCTCCTACAATGAGCAGTTCTTC
CDR3aa: CASRFSGGYKSSYNEQFF
v_gene: TRBV5-1
abundance: many
j_gene: TRBJ2-1
d_gene: TRBD2

CDR3nt: TGTGCCAGCAGCTTAGAGCGGAACACTGAAGCTTTCTTT
CDR3aa: CASSLERNTEAFF
v_gene: TRBV7-2
abundance: many
j_gene: TRBJ1-1
d_gene: .

CDR3nt: TGTGCCAGCAGCACCCCCCGCCAGCCCCAGCATTTT
CDR3aa: CASSTPRQPQHF
v_gene: TRBV21-1
abundance: many
j_gene: TRBJ1-5
d_gene: .

CDR3nt: TGTGCCAGCAGCTTAGCTTTGGGACAGGAACACACCGGGGAGCTGTTTTTT
CDR3aa: CASSLALGQEHTGELFF
v_gene: TRBV7-2
abundance: many
j_gene: TRBJ2-2
d_gene: TRBD1

CDR3nt: TGTGCCAGCCGGGCCCCTAGACAGTTCTTC
CDR3aa: CASRAPRQFF
v_gene: TRBV21-1
abundance: .
j_gene: TRBJ2-1
d_gene: .

CDR3nt: TGTGCCAGCAGCTCCCGAGACAGGGGGCATCAGCCCCAGCATTTT
CDR3aa: CASSSRDRGHQPQHF
v_gene: TRBV5-6
abundance: many
j_gene: TRBJ1-5
d_gene: TRBD1

CDR3nt: TGCGCCAGCAGCGGAGGAGGTTCCTATAATTCACCCCTCCACTTT
CDR3aa: CASSGGGSYNSPLHF
v_gene: TRBV5-1
abundance: many
j_gene: TRBJ1-6
d_gene: .

CDR3nt: TGTGCCAGCAGCTTAGTTTCGAAGAGCTCCTACAATGAGCAGTTCTTC
CDR3aa: CASSLVSKSSYNEQFF
v_gene: TRBV7-2
abundance: few
j_gene: TRBJ2-1
d_gene: .

CDR3nt: TGTTCCAGCAGCTTAACGAGCGGCTATAACAATGAGCAGTTCTTC
CDR3aa: CSSSLTSGYNNEQFF
v_gene: TRBV7-3
abundance: .
j_gene: TRBJ2-1
d_gene: .

CDR3nt: TGCGCCAGCAGCTTTACCGAAGAGACCCAGTACTTC
CDR3aa: CASSFTEETQYF
v_gene: TRBV5-1
abundance: many
j_gene: TRBJ2-5
d_gene: .